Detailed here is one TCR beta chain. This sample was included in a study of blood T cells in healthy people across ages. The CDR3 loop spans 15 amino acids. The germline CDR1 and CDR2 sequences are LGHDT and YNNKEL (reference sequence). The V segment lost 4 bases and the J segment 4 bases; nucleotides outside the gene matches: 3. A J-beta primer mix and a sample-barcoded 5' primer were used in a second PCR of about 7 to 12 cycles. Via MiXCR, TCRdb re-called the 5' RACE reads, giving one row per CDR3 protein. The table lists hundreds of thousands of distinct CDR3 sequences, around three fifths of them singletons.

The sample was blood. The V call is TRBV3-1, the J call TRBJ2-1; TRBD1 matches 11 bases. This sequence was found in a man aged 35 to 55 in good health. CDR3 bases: TGTGCCAGCAGCCCGGGGGACAGGGGGTACAATGAGCAGTTCTTC. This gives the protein CASSPGDRGYNEQFF.